The clone carrying this T cell receptor beta chain was seen only a few times. Its antigen remains unidentified. V lost 5 bases, J lost 4 bases, and 11 bases lay in between. Germline lookup yields CDR1 SGHTA and CDR2 FQGTGA. The CDR3 covers 13 residues. The sample belongs to a study of cytomegalovirus exposure and HLA in healthy donors. Whole-study results and caveats: Later analysis identified a missense DCLRE1C variant that was linked to TCR beta V- and J-gene trimming. Associated with HLA alleles at 0.05 false discovery rate in a later analysis were some 18,000 TCR beta sequences. Later work showed greater clonal expansion in HLA-associated TCR beta chains than in equally common others.

60 Vbeta and 13 Jbeta primers were used in PCR. Profiling relied on immunoSEQ multiplex PCR, and the TCRdb table lists in-frame clones only, not all of them. The table lists about 94,000 clones, around 69% of them singletons. J is TRBJ1-1 and V is TRBV7-3; no firm D call. The sample was PBMCs. The sequence came from a man aged 25-45 years in good health and CMV-seronegative. The CDR3 region has the DNA TGTGCCAGCAGCCCTCAAGGGAGCACTGAAGCTTTCTTT. Residues: CASSPQGSTEAFF.